The 8 T cell receptor beta chains in this list originate from one sample, sequenced in a study of T-cell memory formation after mild COVID-19. In TCRdb, the 5' RACE reads were re-called with MiXCR into one record per CDR3 protein. The sample carries 500,000 to 600,000 distinct CDR3 sequences, over 15% recorded once. The sample taken for sequencing was PBMCs or a T cell subset sorted from them (not recorded which). These receptors originate from an adult woman who had mild COVID-19 (a few samples of this study predate the infection). Cell type and time point are not known.

The chain has TRBV7-9 and TRBJ1-2; 8 bases line up with TRBD1. CDR3 length equals 15 residues. V was clipped by 7 bases and J by 4 bases; unmatched bases: 11. CDR1 and CDR2 from the germline V gene are SEHNR and FQNEAQ (reference sequence). Here the CDR3 reads CASTRRTGNSYGYTF. CDR3 coding DNA: TGTGCCAGCACCCGGCGGACAGGGAATAGCTATGGCTACACCTTC.

Many counts were recorded for this clonotype. V usage is TRBV7-6 and J usage is TRBJ1-2, with D unclear. This CDR3 is built from 13 residues. Looked up from germline, CDR1 is SGHVS and CDR2 is FNYEAQ. V shed 5 bases and J shed 6 bases, with 13 bases lying between them. The CDR3 is CASSPRLWDGYTF. The CDR3 nucleotides are TGTGCCAGCAGCCCACGGCTTTGGGATGGCTACACCTTC.

The J gene is TRBJ1-2, the V gene TRBV29-1, with D unresolved. Per germline, CDR1 SQVTM and CDR2 ANQGSEA. This CDR3 has 14 residues. The germline V and J ends were trimmed by 3 bases and 4 bases, with 15 bases remaining between them. CDR3 sequence reads: CSVEVRPPLYGYTF. In DNA, the CDR3 is TGCAGCGTTGAGGTCAGGCCCCCCCTCTATGGCTACACCTTC.

V gene TRBV15 combines with J gene TRBJ2-1; weak D call: TRBD2 (6 bases). Germline V gives CDR1 LNHNV, CDR2 YYDKDF (reference sequence). The CDR3 has 15 residues. V was shortened by 1 base and J by 3 bases, with 10 bases between the two germline ends. CDR3 bases: TGTGCCACCAGCAGAGGGAGGGAAGTCTACAATGAGCAGTTCTTC. Protein sequence: CATSRGREVYNEQFF.

This clonotype has a handful of counts. This chain links TRBV27 with TRBJ2-7, with 13 positions matching TRBD2. The CDR3 contains 16 residues. Germline V gene data show CDR1 as MNHEY and CDR2 as SMNVEV (reference sequence). After removal of 3 bases from V and 3 bases from J, the junction contained 5 bases not matched to a gene. CDR3 in amino acids: CASSLSGLAGIYEQYF. In DNA, the CDR3 is TGTGCCAGCAGTTTGTCGGGACTAGCGGGAATCTACGAGCAGTACTTC.

V usage is TRBV19 and J usage is TRBJ2-2, with a tentative D call TRBD2 (6 bases). Germline V CDR1 and CDR2: LNHDA, SQIVND (reference sequence). V was cut by 3 bases and J by 6 bases, with 11 bases left in between. The CDR3 sequence is 14 residues long. The CDR3 region is CASSIWGVAGELFF. Written as DNA, the CDR3 is TGTGCCAGTAGTATTTGGGGGGTTGCCGGGGAGCTGTTTTTT.

This clonotype occurred a few times. This sequence joins TRBV4-1 and TRBJ2-2; the D is unclear. Germline CDR1 is MGHRA and CDR2 is YSYEKL. The germline V and J ends were trimmed by 0 bases and 6 bases, with 8 bases remaining between them. The CDR3 extends over 14 amino acids. The DNA for the CDR3 is TGCGCCAGCAGCCAAGACGTGGTGTCCGGGGAGCTGTTTTTT. It is translated as CASSQDVVSGELFF.

This clonotype was recorded a few times. The chain employs TRBV20-1 and TRBJ1-6; TRBD1 matches 9 bases. Losses at the gene ends were 3 bases for V and 9 bases for J; bases not matched to a gene: 3. CDR3 size: 13 residues. The germline gives CDR1 DFQATT, CDR2 SNEGSKA (reference sequence). CDR3 coding DNA: TGCAGTGCTAGGGGACAGGGAAGTTCACCCCTCCACTTT. Translation gives CSARGQGSSPLHF.